One and the same sample provided the 12 T cell receptor beta chains below, sequenced in a study of blood T cell repertoires in COVID-19. Profiled with immunoSEQ multiplex PCR; TCRdb holds only in-frame clones, not every one. The sample lists roughly 150,000 clones; almost 80% were seen once. Sequenced material: peripheral blood. These receptors were taken from a man aged 50-60 years with active or convalescent COVID-19.

The CDR3 nucleotides read TGTGCCAGCGGGGGGGCTATCTACAATGAGCAGTTCTTC. Translation gives CASGGAIYNEQFF. The V call is TRBV7-3, the J call TRBJ2-1, with a weak D call TRBD2 (7 bases). CDR3 length equals 13 residues. V was shortened by 8 bases and J by 3 bases, with 11 bases between the two germline ends. In germline, CDR1 is SGHTA, CDR2 FQGTGA.

This clone was counted a single time. V is TRBV4-2 and J is TRBJ1-5; 10 nucleotides agree with TRBD1. CDR1 is LGHNA and CDR2 is YNFKEQ in the germline V gene. The V gene end was trimmed by 2 bases and the J gene end by 4 bases; junction bases not matched to a gene: 8. The CDR3 totals 17 residues. CDR3 protein: CASSQNPGQGGNQPQHF. The CDR3 bases are TGTGCCAGCAGCCAAAACCCCGGACAGGGGGGAAATCAGCCCCAGCATTTT.

The chain carries TRBV2 and TRBJ1-3; the match to TRBD1 covers 7 bases. CDR1 and CDR2 (germline): SNHLY, FYNNEI. V trimming: 6 bases; J trimming: 8 bases; junction bases outside the gene matches: 4. The CDR3 has 12 residues. DNA of the CDR3: TGTGCCAGCAGAGAAACAGGGGACACCATATATTTT. Translation: CASRETGDTIYF.

The chain couples TRBV2 to TRBJ2-6, with D possibly TRBD1 on 5 matching bases. The V end was cut by 3 bases, the J end by 3 bases, with 6 bases between. This CDR3 is 14 amino acids long. CDR1 SNHLY and CDR2 FYNNEI come from the germline V gene. The CDR3 here is CASSDRGGANVLTF. The CDR3 nucleotides are TGTGCCAGCAGTGATAGGGGTGGGGCCAACGTCCTGACTTTC. Drawing the rest from reference TRBV2 and TRBJ2-6, the complete variable domain is EPEVTQTPSHQVTQMGQEVILRCVPISNHLYFYWYRQILGQKVEFLVSFYNNEISEKSEIFDDQFSVERPDGSNFTLKIRSTKLEDSAMYFCASSDRGGANVLTFGAGSRLTVL.

This clone was seen more than once but under ten times. V usage is TRBV6-5 and J usage is TRBJ1-1; no clear D. CDR1 is MNHEY and CDR2 is SVGAGI in the germline V gene. This CDR3 is built from 12 residues. The V and J ends lost 6 bases and 7 bases respectively, with 12 bases between them. CDR3 protein: CASRDRRGEAFF. The CDR3 DNA reads as TGTGCCAGCAGGGACCGGCGGGGTGAAGCTTTCTTT.

This clone was recorded at least ten times. This chain uses TRBV29-1 with TRBJ2-1; TRBD1 matches at 9 bases. Trimming cost V 6 bases and J 2 bases; bases outside gene matches: 5. The CDR3 extends over 14 amino acids. Germline CDR1 is SQVTM and CDR2 is ANQGSEA. CDR3 in DNA: TGCAGCGTGGATACAGGGGGCGCCTACAATGAGCAGTTCTTC. This gives the protein CSVDTGGAYNEQFF.

The chain combines TRBV3-1 (or the pseudogene TRBV3-2) with TRBJ1-3; D unclear. The V end lost 3 bases, the J end lost 2 bases, and 11 bases lay between the germline ends. Germline values: CDR1 LGHDT, CDR2 YNNKEL (reference sequence). The CDR3 loop spans 15 amino acids. CDR3 in amino acids: CASSHEGWAGNTIYF. CDR3 nucleotides: TGTGCCAGCAGCCATGAGGGTTGGGCTGGAAACACCATATATTTT.

V usage is TRBV24-1 and J usage is TRBJ1-2, with D tentatively TRBD1 (6 bases). The ends were cut back, 9 bases at V and 9 bases at J, with 16 bases in the middle. This CDR3 spans 12 amino acids. CDR1 KGHDR and CDR2 SFDVKD come from the germline V gene. In nucleotides, the CDR3 is TGTGCCACCGGGAGGGACACCGAGAGCTACACCTTC. It yields the protein CATGRDTESYTF.

This clone was counted a few times. This chain joins TRBV10-3 and TRBJ2-7, with D perhaps TRBD1 (6 bases). CDR1 is ENHRY and CDR2 is SYGVKD in the germline V gene. The CDR3 is made up of 12 amino acids. Trimming took off 2 bases at V and 5 bases at J, with 7 bases between the two ends. DNA of the CDR3: TGTGCCATCAGTGAGAACAGGGACGAGCAGTACTTC. It encodes CAISENRDEQYF.

In DNA form, the CDR3 reads TGTGCCACCAGCAGAGATCTCCCGGGGGTAGCCACCGGGGAGCTGTTTTTT. It yields the protein CATSRDLPGVATGELFF. The rearrangement joins TRBV15 to TRBJ2-2; possible D gene TRBD2, 6 bases. Germline V gene lookup returns CDR1 LNHNV and CDR2 YYDKDF (reference sequence). V gave up 0 bases and J gave up 4 bases, with 15 bases separating them. The CDR3 is 17 amino acids.

V gene TRBV11-2 combines with J gene TRBJ2-5, with 10 bases identical to TRBD1. J lost 5 bases, V lost 1 base, and 4 bases had no gene match. CDR1 is SGHAT, CDR2 FQNNGV, per germline. This CDR3 is built from 15 residues. The CDR3 reads CASSLVTGGLETQYF. The CDR3 DNA reads as TGTGCCAGCAGCTTAGTGACAGGGGGCCTGGAGACCCAGTACTTC.

This clone was recorded a few times. The rearrangement joins TRBV7-9 to TRBJ2-1; a weak D match, TRBD1 (6 bases). Trimming took off 2 bases at V and 4 bases at J, with 12 bases between the two ends. Germline CDR1 is SEHNR and CDR2 is FQNEAQ (reference sequence). This CDR3 region has 15 residues. The CDR3 DNA sequence: TGTGCCAGCAGCTTATTCGCCGGACAGTACAATGAGCAGTTCTTC. This sequence encodes CASSLFAGQYNEQFF.